This TCR beta chain was sequenced during a study of blood T cell repertoires in COVID-19. Study-level background: Samples of COVID-19 (acute and convalescent) were obtained from the United States, Italy and Spain.

TCRdb keeps only in-frame clones here, not all; method: immunoSEQ multiplex PCR. The sample contains 400,000 to 500,000 clones, around 89% of which appear only once. V lost 6 bases to trimming and J lost 0 bases, with 9 bases between them. The CDR3 covers 13 residues. Germline V gene lookup returns CDR1 SQVTM and CDR2 ANQGSEA. Cohort 3 recovery required two negative PCRs, clearance, or symptom resolution. The sequencing input was PBMCs or T cells enriched from blood (not recorded which). This clonotype originated in a woman between 40 and 55 years old who had recovered from COVID-19. The rearrangement uses TRBV29-1 and TRBJ1-3; no firm D call. Here the CDR3 DNA reads TGCAGCGTGGCAGGAAACTCTGGAAACACCATATATTTT. Protein: CSVAGNSGNTIYF.